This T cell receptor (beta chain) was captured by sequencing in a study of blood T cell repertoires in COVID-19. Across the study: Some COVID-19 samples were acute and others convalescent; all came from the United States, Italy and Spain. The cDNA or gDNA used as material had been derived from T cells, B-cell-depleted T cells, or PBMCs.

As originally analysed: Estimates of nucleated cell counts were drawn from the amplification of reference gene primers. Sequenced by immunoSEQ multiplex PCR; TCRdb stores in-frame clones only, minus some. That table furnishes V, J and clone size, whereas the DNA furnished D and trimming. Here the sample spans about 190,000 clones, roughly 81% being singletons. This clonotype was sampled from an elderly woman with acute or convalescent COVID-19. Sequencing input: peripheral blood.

DNA for the CDR3: TGTGCCAGCAGCGTAGGCCTTAGCGGGAGCCGTGAGCAGTTCTTC. Translating gives CASSVGLSGSREQFF. This chain joins TRBV9 and TRBJ2-1; TRBD2 aligns across 9 bases. The CDR3 runs to 15 residues. V lost 0 bases to trimming and J lost 9 bases; unmatched junction nucleotides: 7. Germline loops: CDR1 SGDLS, CDR2 YYNGEE.